This passage covers 21 T cell receptor beta chains from one sample sequenced in a study of CD8 T cells in Susac syndrome. About 0.5 to 1 ug RNA was reverse transcribed with random hexamers. TCRdb re-derived calls from the immunoSEQ multiplex PCR reads in MiXCR, one entry per CDR3 protein. The sample lists about 300,000 distinct CDR3 sequences, 70% to 90% occurring once. Sample: CD8+ T cells from PBMCs. These receptors were collected from a human donor with multiple sclerosis.

The V call is TRBV3-1, the J call TRBJ2-2; D is unclear. Trimming shortened V by 4 bases and J by 3 bases, and 21 bases separated the two germline ends. This CDR3 comprises 18 residues. CDR1 and CDR2 from the germline V gene are LGHDT and YNNKEL (reference sequence). CDR3 nucleotides: TGTGCCAGCAGCCCAATGGGCGGCCCTCTGCGAGACACCGGGGAGCTGTTTTTT. Its protein is CASSPMGGPLRDTGELFF. Variable domain in full (rest from reference TRBV3-1 and TRBJ2-2): DTAVSQTPKYLVTQMGNDKSIKCEQNLGHDTMYWYKQDSKKFLKIMFSYNNKELIINETVPNRFSPKSPDKAHLNLHINSLELGDSAVYFCASSPMGGPLRDTGELFFGEGSRLTVL.

V gene TRBV6-1 combines with J gene TRBJ1-2, with 9 bases fitting TRBD1. Unmatched junction bases numbered 10, after V lost 6 bases and J lost 5 bases. This CDR3 is 15 amino acids long. Germline V gives CDR1 MNHNS, CDR2 SASEGT. DNA for the CDR3: TGTGCCAGCAGACCGGGACAGGGTGTTGGGTATGGCTACACCTTC. Protein sequence: CASRPGQGVGYGYTF.

The gene calls are TRBV30 and TRBJ1-2; a weak D match, TRBD1 (5 bases). Germline loops: CDR1 GTSNPN, CDR2 SVGIG (reference sequence). The CDR3 consists of 15 residues. The V gene lost 5 bases and the J gene lost 2 bases, with 18 bases spanning the gap. The CDR3 sequence is CAWEGRGRENYGYTF. CDR3 DNA sequence: TGTGCCTGGGAGGGGCGAGGCAGGGAGAACTATGGCTACACCTTC. The whole variable domain, remainder taken from reference TRBV30 and TRBJ1-2, is SQTIHQWPATLVQPVGSPLSLECTVEGTSNPNLYWYRQAAGRGLQLLFYSVGIGQISSEVPQNLSASRPQDRQFILSSKKLLLSDSGFYLCAWEGRGRENYGYTFGSGTRLTVV.

The rearrangement joins TRBV19 to TRBJ1-4; D is unresolved. Per the germline V gene, CDR1 is LNHDA and CDR2 is SQIVND (reference sequence). Trimming left V 9 bases short and J 7 bases short, with 12 bases between. The CDR3 totals 12 residues. Written as DNA, the CDR3 is TGTGCCAGCCTCCAAGGTGGTGAAAAACTGTTTTTT. Translation gives CASLQGGEKLFF.

The gene calls are TRBV27 and TRBJ2-1; D may match TRBD1 or TRBD2 (5 bases each). There are 14 residues in the CDR3. V gave up 5 bases and J gave up 8 bases, with 16 bases separating them. Germline V gene sequence: CDR1 MNHEY, CDR2 SMNVEV (reference sequence). CDR3 sequence reads: CASSLTGPGYEQFF. The CDR3 nucleotides read TGTGCCAGCAGTCTGACGGGACCTGGGTATGAGCAGTTCTTC.

This chain uses TRBV4-3 with TRBJ2-1; D is ambiguous. Trimming left V 1 base short and J 3 bases short, with 10 bases between. The germline CDR1 and CDR2 sequences are LGHNA and YSLEER. The CDR3 consists of 15 residues. CDR3 loop: CASSQGSGIYNEQFF. The CDR3 bases are TGCGCCAGCAGCCAAGGCTCAGGCATCTACAATGAGCAGTTCTTC.

The chain uses TRBV27 and TRBJ1-1; no definite D call. This CDR3 contains 13 residues. Germline CDR1 MNHEY, CDR2 SMNVEV (reference sequence). The V end was cut by 8 bases, the J end by 7 bases, with 17 bases between. The CDR3 DNA is TGTGCCAGCCGCGGGGTGCTACTGGGTGAAGCTTTCTTT. Protein: CASRGVLLGEAFF.

The genes are TRBV10-3 and TRBJ1-1, with D perhaps matching TRBD1 (5 bases). From germline, CDR1 is ENHRY and CDR2 SYGVKD. CDR3 length equals 17 residues. V lost 3 bases and J 1 base, leaving 18 bases between the germline ends. CDR3 residues: CAISDGTFGSKNTEAFF. CDR3 nucleotides: TGTGCCATCAGTGACGGGACGTTTGGAAGTAAGAACACTGAAGCTTTCTTT.

The V call is TRBV12-3 or TRBV12-4, the J call TRBJ1-3; the D is unclear. CDR3 length: 14 residues. V gave up 5 bases and J gave up 1 base, with 9 bases separating them. The CDR3 here is CASSRESSGNTIYF. The CDR3, as DNA: TGTGCCAGCAGTCGAGAGTCATCTGGAAACACCATATATTTT.

V and J are TRBV5-4 and TRBJ2-7; 7 bases line up with TRBD1. Trimming took 3 bases from V and 7 from J; bases not matched to a gene: 10. The CDR3 consists of 14 residues. Germline CDR1 reads SGHNT; CDR2 reads YYREEE (reference sequence). CDR3 DNA: TGTGCCAGCAGCTGGGGAAGGGGGCAGGAAGAGCAGTACTTC. Translation: CASSWGRGQEEQYF.

The CDR3 nucleotides are TGTGCCAGCAGCTTGGGGGGGCAGAGCTCCTACAATGAGCAGTTCTTC. It encodes CASSLGGQSSYNEQFF. The chain carries TRBV11-1 and TRBJ2-1; TRBD2 might be the D (7 bases). Germline V gene data show CDR1 as SGHAT and CDR2 as FQDESV (reference sequence). V gave up 3 bases and J gave up 0 bases, with 12 bases separating them. The CDR3 length is 16 residues.

V and J are TRBV7-9 and TRBJ2-2; TRBD2 matches at 12 bases. Germline values: CDR1 SEHNR, CDR2 FQNEAQ (reference sequence). This CDR3 is built from 17 residues. The junction had 4 bases not matched to a gene; V was cut back by 5 bases and J by 0 bases. The CDR3 nucleotides read TGTGCCAGCAGCGGATGGACTAGCGGGACGAACACCGGGGAGCTGTTTTTT. This translates into CASSGWTSGTNTGELFF.

The chain joins TRBV4-1 to TRBJ1-1; no clear D gene. Germline assignment: CDR1 MGHRA and CDR2 YSYEKL. CDR3 length: 14 residues. Trimming pared 8 bases from V and 0 bases from J, leaving 13 bases between. CDR3 sequence (DNA): TGCGCCAGCTCCCGGAGTGGGATGAACACTGAAGCTTTCTTT. Translation: CASSRSGMNTEAFF.

The table lists this clonotype with a count of one. The chain is built from TRBV28 and TRBJ2-5, with a possible D match to TRBD1 (5 bases). The germline V and J ends were trimmed by 2 bases and 1 base, with 8 bases remaining between them. This CDR3 has 14 amino acids. Germline V gene sequence: CDR1 MDHEN, CDR2 SYDVKM. CDR3 coding DNA: TGTGCCAGCAGTTTAATGACAGCCCAAGAGACCCAGTACTTC. This sequence encodes CASSLMTAQETQYF.

This chain uses TRBV5-1 with TRBJ2-3; TRBD2 agrees at 7 bases. The CDR3 extends over 15 amino acids. CDR1 and CDR2 (germline): SGHRS, YFSETQ. Trimming cost V 4 bases and J 2 bases; bases outside gene matches: 7. In DNA form, the CDR3 reads TGCGCCAGCAGCCGGGACTATACAAACACAGATACGCAGTATTTT. It specifies CASSRDYTNTDTQYF.

The CDR3 sequence is CASSLAWDSPNYGYTF. CDR3 nucleotides: TGTGCCAGCAGCTTAGCCTGGGACAGCCCTAACTATGGCTACACCTTC. The chain joins TRBV7-9 to TRBJ1-2, with TRBD1 matching 7 bases. CDR1 and CDR2 from the germline V gene are SEHNR and FQNEAQ (reference sequence). The CDR3 runs 16 residues. J lost 0 bases, V lost 0 bases, and 4 bases had no gene match. The full variable domain, with the rest looked up from reference TRBV7-9 and TRBJ1-2, is DTGVSQNPRHKITKRGQNVTFRCDPISEHNRLYWYRQTLGQGPEFLTYFQNEAQLEKSRLLSDRFSAERPKGSFSTLEIQRTEQGDSAMYLCASSLAWDSPNYGYTFGSGTRLTVV.

This chain links TRBV6-2 or TRBV6-3 with TRBJ2-1; D is ambiguous. Germline V gives CDR1 MNHEY, CDR2 SVGEGT. This CDR3 comprises 13 residues. Between the trimmed V and J ends, which lost 2 bases and 5 bases, there was a span of 7 bases. The CDR3 protein is CASSYNSNNEQFF. DNA of the CDR3: TGTGCCAGCAGTTACAACTCAAACAATGAGCAGTTCTTC.

The rearrangement uses TRBV6-6 and TRBJ1-4, with D uncertain. Between the trimmed V and J ends, which lost 0 bases and 7 bases, there was a span of 6 bases. The CDR3 runs to 13 residues. Per the germline V gene, CDR1 is MNHNY and CDR2 is SVGAGI (reference sequence). CDR3 DNA: TGTGCCAGCAGTTACTCGTCGACTGAAAAACTGTTTTTT. Translating it yields CASSYSSTEKLFF.

This clonotype has more than one count but fewer than ten. The chain employs TRBV30 and TRBJ2-4; D is ambiguous. The CDR3 length is 12 residues. Germline V gene lookup returns CDR1 GTSNPN and CDR2 SVGIG (reference sequence). Trimming took 1 base from V and 5 from J, leaving 6 bases between them. CDR3 in amino acids: CAWSDGENIQYF. Written as DNA, the CDR3 is TGTGCCTGGAGTGATGGAGAAAACATTCAGTACTTC.

The chain recombines TRBV29-1 with TRBJ2-1; 7 nucleotides match TRBD2. CDR3 length equals 12 residues. Germline V gene lookup returns CDR1 SQVTM and CDR2 ANQGSEA. The trim removed 8 bases at V and 9 bases at J, leaving 10 bases unmatched. The CDR3 DNA follows: TGCAGCCCTCTCGGATGGGAGGGTGAGCAGTTCTTC. Protein product: CSPLGWEGEQFF.

The rearrangement uses TRBV5-1 and TRBJ1-1, with TRBD1 identical over 7 bases. Per the germline V gene, CDR1 is SGHRS and CDR2 is YFSETQ. The CDR3 consists of 15 residues. The V segment lost 4 bases and the J segment 0 bases; nucleotides outside the gene matches: 6. The CDR3 is CASSLTGNMNTEAFF. The CDR3 DNA follows: TGCGCCAGCAGCCTGACAGGGAACATGAACACTGAAGCTTTCTTT.